These 12 T cell receptor beta chains came from one sample sequenced in a study of response to subunit inactivated influenza vaccine. TCRdb re-called the RT-PCR reads through MiXCR, storing one row per CDR3 protein. The sample has some 540,000 distinct CDR3 sequences; under 25% are singletons. The sample was also reused in another study, on T cells expressing NK-cell markers. Per that paper: UMI-tagged 5'RACE template switching yielded the TCR beta cDNA.

The source material was CD4+ T cells sorted from PBMCs, sampled roughly 13 days after vaccination. These TCRs come from a man in his fifties who received an inactivated influenza vaccine.

Here the CDR3 DNA reads TGCAGCGTTGAACCAGCGGGACACACAGATACGCAGTATTTT. Its protein product is CSVEPAGHTDTQYF. The chain couples TRBV29-1 to TRBJ2-3; D is possibly TRBD2 (7 bases). Germline V CDR1 and CDR2: SQVTM, ANQGSEA. The CDR3 extends over 14 amino acids. Trimming shortened V by 2 bases and J by 2 bases, and 11 bases separated the two germline ends.

This clonotype was counted a few times. The rearrangement uses TRBV5-6 and TRBJ2-5, with D uncertain. The CDR3 totals 13 residues. Trimming stripped 4 bases from V and 4 bases from J, with 11 bases between. From germline, CDR1 is SGHDT and CDR2 YYEEEE. The DNA for the CDR3 is TGTGCCAGCAGCCCTTGGGGTGGAGAGACCCAGTACTTC. Amino acids: CASSPWGGETQYF.

The sample holds a few counts of this clonotype. This chain's CDR3 is CASSLYVQRGDNEQFF. CDR3 DNA: TGCGCCAGCAGCTTGTATGTCCAGCGGGGGGACAATGAGCAGTTCTTC. The chain carries TRBV5-1 and TRBJ2-1, with 9 bases lining up with TRBD2. CDR1 and CDR2 from the germline V gene are SGHRS and YFSETQ. Trimming removed 1 base from V and 5 bases from J; junction bases left unmatched: 7. The CDR3 is 16 residues long.

This clonotype has just a few counts. The chain carries TRBV12-3 or TRBV12-4 and TRBJ1-1, with TRBD1 matching over 8 bases. The CDR3 loop spans 14 amino acids. The trim removed 6 bases at V and 3 bases at J, leaving 6 bases unmatched. The CDR3 is CASSPTGVDTEAFF. In DNA form, the CDR3 reads TGTGCCAGCAGCCCGACAGGGGTGGACACTGAAGCTTTCTTT.

The J gene is TRBJ2-5, the V gene TRBV6-2 or TRBV6-3; a possible D gene is TRBD1 (7 bases). With 4 bases removed from V and 5 bases from J, the gap between germline ends came to 11 bases. The germline V gene encodes CDR1 MNHEY and CDR2 SVGEGT. The length of the CDR3 is 13 residues. The CDR3 sequence is CASSSRGVETQYF. CDR3 sequence (DNA): TGTGCCAGCAGTTCCAGGGGGGTGGAGACCCAGTACTTC.

This clonotype was seen a handful of times. This chain links TRBV12-3 or TRBV12-4 with TRBJ1-5, with 7 bases lining up with TRBD1. After removal of 3 bases from V and 3 bases from J, the junction contained 14 bases not matched to a gene. This CDR3 is 18 amino acids long. The CDR3 coding sequence is TGTGCCAGCAGTTTGATTGTTTCGACAGGGACGACCAATCAGCCCCAGCATTTT. Protein: CASSLIVSTGTTNQPQHF.

In DNA form, the CDR3 reads TGTGCCAGCAGTGTCCCGGGACAGGGGGCAACCGGGGAGCTGTTTTTT. Translation: CASSVPGQGATGELFF. This chain links TRBV6-2 or TRBV6-3 with TRBJ2-2, with TRBD1 identical over 12 bases. Germline V gene sequence: CDR1 MNHEY, CDR2 SVGEGT. J lost 5 bases, V lost 5 bases, and 6 bases had no gene match. CDR3 length equals 16 residues.

This clonotype was observed a handful of times. The chain has TRBV3-1 and TRBJ1-2; D gene uncertain. Germline loops: CDR1 LGHDT, CDR2 YNNKEL (reference sequence). V lost 1 base and J 2 bases, leaving 5 bases between the germline ends. The CDR3 is 13 residues long. This CDR3 reads CASSQGSNYGYTF. The CDR3 DNA sequence: TGTGCCAGCAGCCAAGGCTCCAACTATGGCTACACCTTC.

The chain employs TRBV29-1 and TRBJ2-1, with a tentative D call TRBD2 (5 bases). V dropped 1 base and J dropped 7 bases, with 14 bases sitting between them. The CDR3 consists of 14 residues. The germline V gene has CDR1 SQVTM and CDR2 ANQGSEA. The CDR3 is CSVEADGIGNEQFF. The CDR3 DNA reads TGCAGCGTTGAAGCCGACGGGATTGGGAATGAGCAGTTCTTC.

This clonotype was counted only a few times. The rearrangement links TRBV6-6 to TRBJ1-2; no reliable D call. Trimming cost V 6 bases and J 4 bases, with 12 bases left between them. The CDR3 is 13 residues long. Germline V gene sequence: CDR1 MNHNY, CDR2 SVGAGI (reference sequence). Here the CDR3 reads CASSPGGPYGYTF. The CDR3 bases are TGTGCCAGCAGCCCAGGAGGGCCCTATGGCTACACCTTC.

The chain joins TRBV4-2 to TRBJ1-1; 9 bases map to TRBD1. J was trimmed by 2 bases and V by 3 bases; bases with no gene match: 4. CDR1 is LGHNA, CDR2 YNFKEQ, per germline. The CDR3 spans 15 residues. As DNA, the CDR3 is TGTGCCAGCAGCCAGATACAGGGGGCAAACACTGAAGCTTTCTTT. Amino acids: CASSQIQGANTEAFF.

The CDR3 DNA reads TGTGCCAGCAGTTTAAATAGGCTGCGGACATGGACATCCGGCTACACCTTC. Translation: CASSLNRLRTWTSGYTF. The V gene is TRBV12-3 or TRBV12-4, the J gene TRBJ1-2, with D tentatively TRBD1 (5 bases). V shed 2 bases and J shed 8 bases, with 24 bases lying between them. There are 17 residues in the CDR3.